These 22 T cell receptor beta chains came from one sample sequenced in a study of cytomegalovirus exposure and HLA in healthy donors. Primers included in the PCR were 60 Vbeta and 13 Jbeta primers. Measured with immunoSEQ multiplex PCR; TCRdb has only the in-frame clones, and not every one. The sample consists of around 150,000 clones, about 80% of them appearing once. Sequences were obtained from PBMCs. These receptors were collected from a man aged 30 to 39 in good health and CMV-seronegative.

DNA of the CDR3: TGTGCCAGCAGCTTAGCTGGTACGGACAGGGGGCATGATACGCAGTATTTT. Protein sequence: CASSLAGTDRGHDTQYF. V gene TRBV7-8 combines with J gene TRBJ2-3, with 11 bases lining up with TRBD1. The germline gives CDR1 SGHVS, CDR2 FQNEAQ. This CDR3 is built from 17 residues. J gave up 6 bases and V 0 bases, and 8 bases lay outside the gene matches.

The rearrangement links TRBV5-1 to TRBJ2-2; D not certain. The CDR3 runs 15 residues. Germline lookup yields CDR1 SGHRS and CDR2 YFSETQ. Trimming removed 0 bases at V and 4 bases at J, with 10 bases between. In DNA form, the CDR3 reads TGCGCCAGCAGCTTGGCGGTAGAATCCACCGGGGAGCTGTTTTTT. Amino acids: CASSLAVESTGELFF.

In DNA, the CDR3 is TGTGCCAGCAGGCCTACCGGGACACCAAACACTGAAGCTTTCTTT. Amino acids: CASRPTGTPNTEAFF. The V and J genes are TRBV28 and TRBJ1-1; TRBD1 might be the D (6 bases). The CDR3 is made up of 15 amino acids. Germline V gene data show CDR1 as MDHEN and CDR2 as SYDVKM. V shed 6 bases and J shed 2 bases, with 16 bases lying between them.

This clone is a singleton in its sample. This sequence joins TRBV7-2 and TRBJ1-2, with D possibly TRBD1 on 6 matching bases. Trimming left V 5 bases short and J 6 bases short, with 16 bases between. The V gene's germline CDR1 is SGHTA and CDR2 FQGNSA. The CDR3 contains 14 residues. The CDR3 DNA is TGTGCCAGCAGCCCGAGGGGGTCTGAGGATGGCTACACCTTC. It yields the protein CASSPRGSEDGYTF.

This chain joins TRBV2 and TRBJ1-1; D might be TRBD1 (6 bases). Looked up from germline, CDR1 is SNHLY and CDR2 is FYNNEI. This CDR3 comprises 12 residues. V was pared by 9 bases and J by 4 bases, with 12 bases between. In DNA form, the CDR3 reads TGTGCCAGAAAACAGGGAATCACTGAAGCTTTCTTT. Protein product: CARKQGITEAFF.

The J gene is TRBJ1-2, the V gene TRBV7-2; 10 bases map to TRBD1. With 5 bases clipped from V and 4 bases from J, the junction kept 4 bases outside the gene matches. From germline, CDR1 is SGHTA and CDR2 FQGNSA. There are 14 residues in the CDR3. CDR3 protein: CASSRQGASYGYTF. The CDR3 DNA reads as TGTGCCAGCAGCCGACAGGGGGCGTCCTATGGCTACACCTTC.

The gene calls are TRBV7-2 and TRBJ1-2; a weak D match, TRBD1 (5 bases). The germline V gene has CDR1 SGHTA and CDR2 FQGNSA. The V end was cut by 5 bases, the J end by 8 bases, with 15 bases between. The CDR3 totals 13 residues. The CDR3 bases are TGTGCCAGCAGCCCCTCCCGGGGGGAAGGCTACACCTTC. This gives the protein CASSPSRGEGYTF.

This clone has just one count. CDR3 residues: CASSLQGNTEAFF. CDR3 sequence (DNA): TGTGCCAGCAGCTTACAGGGAAACACTGAAGCTTTCTTT. The chain couples TRBV11-2 to TRBJ1-1; the D gene is possibly TRBD1 (5 bases). The germline V gene has CDR1 SGHAT and CDR2 FQNNGV. The CDR3 sequence is 13 residues long. V was cut by 2 bases and J by 2 bases, with 6 bases left in between.

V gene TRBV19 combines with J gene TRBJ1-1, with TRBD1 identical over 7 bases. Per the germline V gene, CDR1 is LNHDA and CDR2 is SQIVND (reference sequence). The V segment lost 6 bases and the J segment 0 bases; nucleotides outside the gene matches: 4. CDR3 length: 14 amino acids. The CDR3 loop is CASSAGGLNTEAFF. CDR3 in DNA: TGTGCCAGTAGCGCAGGGGGGCTGAACACTGAAGCTTTCTTT.

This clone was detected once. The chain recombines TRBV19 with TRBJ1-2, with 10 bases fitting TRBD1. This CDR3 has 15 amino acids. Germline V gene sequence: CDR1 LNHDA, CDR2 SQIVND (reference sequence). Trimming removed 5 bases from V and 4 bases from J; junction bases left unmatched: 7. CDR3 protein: CASSSQTGGVYGYTF. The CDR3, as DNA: TGTGCCAGTAGTTCTCAGACAGGGGGCGTCTATGGCTACACCTTC.

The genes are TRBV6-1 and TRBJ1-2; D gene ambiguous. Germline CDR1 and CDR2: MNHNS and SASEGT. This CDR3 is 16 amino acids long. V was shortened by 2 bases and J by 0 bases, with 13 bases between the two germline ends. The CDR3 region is CASSEYSTNTNYGYTF. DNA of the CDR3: TGTGCCAGCAGTGAATACAGTACCAATACTAACTATGGCTACACCTTC.

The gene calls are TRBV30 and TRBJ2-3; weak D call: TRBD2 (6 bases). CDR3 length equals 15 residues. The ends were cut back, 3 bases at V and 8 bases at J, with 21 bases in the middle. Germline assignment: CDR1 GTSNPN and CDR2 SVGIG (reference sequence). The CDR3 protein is CAWRRSGLRSGTQYF. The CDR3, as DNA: TGTGCCTGGAGGAGATCGGGACTGCGTTCGGGTACGCAGTATTTT.

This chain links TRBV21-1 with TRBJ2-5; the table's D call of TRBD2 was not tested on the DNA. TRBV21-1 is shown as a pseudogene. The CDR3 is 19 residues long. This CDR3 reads CASTTLRTSGSHLQETQYF. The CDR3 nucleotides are TGTGCCAGCACCACACTTAGGACTAGCGGGAGCCACCTTCAAGAGACCCAGTACTTC.

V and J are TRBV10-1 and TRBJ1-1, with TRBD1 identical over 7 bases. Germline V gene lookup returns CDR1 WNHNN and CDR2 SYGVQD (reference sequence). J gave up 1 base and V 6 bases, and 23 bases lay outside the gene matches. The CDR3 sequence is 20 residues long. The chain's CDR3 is CASSGAGTERNGLKNTEAFF. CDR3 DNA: TGCGCCAGCAGCGGGGCGGGGACAGAAAGAAACGGGTTAAAGAACACTGAAGCTTTCTTT.

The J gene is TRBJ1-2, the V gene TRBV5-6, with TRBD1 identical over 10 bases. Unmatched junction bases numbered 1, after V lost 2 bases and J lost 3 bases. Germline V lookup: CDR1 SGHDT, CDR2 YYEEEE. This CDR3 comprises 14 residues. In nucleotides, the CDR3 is TGTGCCAGCAGCTTCGGGACAGGGGACTATGGCTACACCTTC. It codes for CASSFGTGDYGYTF.

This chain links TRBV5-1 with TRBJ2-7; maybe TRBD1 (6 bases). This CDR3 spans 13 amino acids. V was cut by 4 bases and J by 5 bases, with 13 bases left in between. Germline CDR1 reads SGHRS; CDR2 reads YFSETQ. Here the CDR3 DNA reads TGCGCCAGCAGCCCAGGGGATGGCAACGAGCAGTACTTC. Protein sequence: CASSPGDGNEQYF.

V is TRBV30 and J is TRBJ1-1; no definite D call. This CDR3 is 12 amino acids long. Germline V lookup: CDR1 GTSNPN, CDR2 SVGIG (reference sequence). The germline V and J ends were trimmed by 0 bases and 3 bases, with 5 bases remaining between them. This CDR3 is CAWSVLYTEAFF. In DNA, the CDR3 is TGTGCCTGGAGTGTACTATACACTGAAGCTTTCTTT.

This CDR3 reads CASRGTSGSGAYEQYF. CDR3 DNA: TGTGCCAGCAGGGGGACTAGCGGGAGTGGCGCGTACGAGCAGTACTTC. This chain links TRBV6-6 with TRBJ2-5, with 14 nucleotides matching TRBD2. The J call is doubtful: the DNA matches TRBJ2-7 better. CDR3 size: 16 residues. Germline assignment: CDR1 MNHNY and CDR2 SVGAGI (reference sequence).

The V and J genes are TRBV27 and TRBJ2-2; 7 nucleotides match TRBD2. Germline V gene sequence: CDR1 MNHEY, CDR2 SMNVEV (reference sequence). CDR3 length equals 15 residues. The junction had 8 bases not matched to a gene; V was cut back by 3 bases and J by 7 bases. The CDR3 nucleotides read TGTGCCAGCAGTTTTATCGCGGGGGAAGTCGGGGAGCTGTTTTTT. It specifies CASSFIAGEVGELFF.

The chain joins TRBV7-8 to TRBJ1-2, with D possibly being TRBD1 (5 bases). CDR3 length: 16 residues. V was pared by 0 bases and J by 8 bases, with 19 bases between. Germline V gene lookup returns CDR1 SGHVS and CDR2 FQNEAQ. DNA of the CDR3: TGTGCCAGCAGCTTAGCGGGATGGCAGGGCCAAGGCGGCTACACCTTC. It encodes CASSLAGWQGQGGYTF.

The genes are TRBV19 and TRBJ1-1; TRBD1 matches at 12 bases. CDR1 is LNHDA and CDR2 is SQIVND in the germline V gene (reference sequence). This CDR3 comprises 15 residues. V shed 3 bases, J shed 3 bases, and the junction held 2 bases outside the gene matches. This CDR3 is CASSIGDRGHTEAFF. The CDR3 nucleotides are TGTGCCAGTAGTATTGGGGACAGGGGGCACACTGAAGCTTTCTTT.

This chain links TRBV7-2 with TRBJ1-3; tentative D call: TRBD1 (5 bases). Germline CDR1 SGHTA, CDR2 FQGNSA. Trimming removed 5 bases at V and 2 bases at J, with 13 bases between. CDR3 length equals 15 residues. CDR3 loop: CASSTTVGAGNTIYF. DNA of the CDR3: TGTGCCAGCAGCACTACGGTAGGGGCTGGAAACACCATATATTTT.